The source of this T cell receptor beta chain is a study of CD8 T cells in ankylosing spondylitis. This clonotype showed up just a few times. As yet, its antigen is unknown. By quantitative 5'-RACE with molecular barcodes, the TCR beta libraries were made. TCRdb re-analysed the 5' RACE reads in MiXCR, keeping a single row per CDR3 protein. In the table there are about 700,000 distinct CDR3 sequences, about 20% of which are singletons. General observations from the study: Blood from ankylosing spondylitis patients appeared to carry a characteristic roughly 8-variant TCR beta motif.

Germline V gives CDR1 LGHNA, CDR2 YNFKEQ. The CDR3 has 15 residues. Trimming took 0 bases from V and 9 from J; bases not matched to a gene: 8. The receptor was isolated from a male donor with ankylosing spondylitis. The V call is TRBV4-2, the J call TRBJ1-5; 7 bases are a match to TRBD1. What was sequenced was blood, either unsorted or a sorted T cell fraction (not recorded which). CDR3 residues: CASSQDLTGMRPQHF. In DNA form, the CDR3 reads TGTGCCAGCAGCCAAGATCTGACAGGGATGCGGCCCCAGCATTTT.